A selection of T cell receptor beta chains follows, all from one sample in a study of blood T cell repertoires in COVID-19. The repertoire was sequenced with immunoSEQ multiplex PCR; TCRdb's copy has only in-frame clones and lacks some. The data contain a few hundred thousand clones, approximately 85% of them seen just once; the ten biggest clones take up approximately 0.94%. The source material was peripheral blood. The receptors derive from a human donor with COVID-19, enrolled during active disease. The donor label of this sample is uncertain. Each CDR3 is given with its conserved first and last residue. Each record gives: J gene, clone size, V gene, D gene, CDR3 DNA, CDR3 protein. A D gene is named only where the DNA matches it firmly. Size values are once, few and many counts, or a class for expanded clones, and some rows have none.

j_gene: TRBJ2-7
abundance: .
v_gene: TRBV29-1
d_gene: .
CDR3nt: TGCAGCGTCTTAACTGGGACACTCTACGAGCAGTACTTC
CDR3aa: CSVLTGTLYEQYF

j_gene: TRBJ1-6
abundance: .
v_gene: TRBV18
d_gene: .
CDR3nt: TGTGCCAGCTCACCGATACAGGGAACCAATAATTCACCCCTCCACTTT
CDR3aa: CASSPIQGTNNSPLHF

j_gene: TRBJ2-1
abundance: once
v_gene: TRBV4-3
d_gene: .
CDR3nt: TGCGCCAGCAGCCAAGATCTGCTAAAGGGGCCAAACAATGAGCAGTTCTTC
CDR3aa: CASSQDLLKGPNNEQFF

j_gene: TRBJ1-2
abundance: .
v_gene: TRBV19
d_gene: .
CDR3nt: TGTGCCAGTAGTACCACGGGACAAAACTATGGCTACACCTTC
CDR3aa: CASSTTGQNYGYTF

j_gene: TRBJ1-2
abundance: few
v_gene: TRBV19
d_gene: .
CDR3nt: TGTGCCAGTAGTATGGCTGAGGATGGCTACACCTTC
CDR3aa: CASSMAEDGYTF

j_gene: TRBJ2-1
abundance: .
v_gene: TRBV5-4
d_gene: TRBD1
CDR3nt: TGTGCCAGCAGCAGACAGGGGGCGCCCACAAACAATGAGCAGTTCTTC
CDR3aa: CASSRQGAPTNNEQFF

j_gene: TRBJ2-5
abundance: .
v_gene: TRBV5-1
d_gene: TRBD2
CDR3nt: TGCGCCAGCAGCTTAGAACTAGCGGGAGACCAAGAGACCCAGTACTTC
CDR3aa: CASSLELAGDQETQYF

j_gene: TRBJ1-2
abundance: .
v_gene: TRBV28
d_gene: .
CDR3nt: TGTGCCAGCAGTTTGCGGGACGGCTACACCTTC
CDR3aa: CASSLRDGYTF

j_gene: TRBJ1-2
abundance: .
v_gene: TRBV7-2
d_gene: TRBD1
CDR3nt: TGTGCCAGCAGCCATTCTCAGGGGGCGCGCTATGGCTACACCTTC
CDR3aa: CASSHSQGARYGYTF

j_gene: TRBJ1-4
abundance: .
v_gene: TRBV18
d_gene: .
CDR3nt: TGTGCCAGCTCACCACTGTTGGCAGGGTTAGATGAAAAACTGTTTTTT
CDR3aa: CASSPLLAGLDEKLFF

j_gene: TRBJ2-1
abundance: .
v_gene: TRBV6-1
d_gene: .
CDR3nt: TGTGCCAGCAGTGTTTTTAGCGGTTCGGCCCACAATGAGCAGTTCTTC
CDR3aa: CASSVFSGSAHNEQFF

j_gene: TRBJ1-3
abundance: .
v_gene: TRBV19
d_gene: .
CDR3nt: TGTGCCAGTAACCTACAGGGCTCTGGAAACACCATATATTTT
CDR3aa: CASNLQGSGNTIYF

j_gene: TRBJ2-5
abundance: .
v_gene: TRBV27
d_gene: TRBD2
CDR3nt: TGTGCCAGCAGCAATAGCGGGTCCCAAGAGACCCAGTACTTC
CDR3aa: CASSNSGSQETQYF

j_gene: TRBJ1-6
abundance: few
v_gene: TRBV7-2
d_gene: TRBD1
CDR3nt: TGTGCCAGCAGGATGACCGGGACAGATAATTCACCCCTCCACTTT
CDR3aa: CASRMTGTDNSPLHF

j_gene: TRBJ1-5
abundance: .
v_gene: TRBV30
d_gene: TRBD1
CDR3nt: TGTGCCTGGAGTAGACAGGGGAGAGAGCCCCAGCATTTT
CDR3aa: CAWSRQGREPQHF

j_gene: TRBJ2-7
abundance: .
v_gene: TRBV4-3
d_gene: TRBD2
CDR3nt: TGCGCCAGCAGCCAAGATCTCGCCCTAGCGGGTGCGCAGTACTTC
CDR3aa: CASSQDLALAGAQYF

j_gene: TRBJ1-5
abundance: .
v_gene: TRBV30
d_gene: TRBD1
CDR3nt: TGTGCCTGGAGTTTGGGACAGATACTTAATCAGCCCCAGCATTTT
CDR3aa: CAWSLGQILNQPQHF

j_gene: TRBJ1-1
abundance: .
v_gene: TRBV2
d_gene: .
CDR3nt: TGTGCCAGCTGGGGGGGTTACCCCTTGAACACTGAAGCTTTCTTT
CDR3aa: CASWGGYPLNTEAFF

j_gene: TRBJ1-6
abundance: .
v_gene: TRBV7-2
d_gene: .
CDR3nt: TGTGCCAGCAGCAATGACGGGTATAATTCACCCCTCCACTTT
CDR3aa: CASSNDGYNSPLHF

j_gene: TRBJ2-7
abundance: .
v_gene: TRBV19
d_gene: .
CDR3nt: TGTGCCAGTACCCCAGGGGCAGGTGATTCCTACGAGCAGTACTTC
CDR3aa: CASTPGAGDSYEQYF

j_gene: TRBJ2-7
abundance: many
v_gene: TRBV4-1
d_gene: TRBD2
CDR3nt: TGCGCCAGCAGCCACGGGGGGGGCTTTAGAAGGTCCTACGAGCAGTACTTC
CDR3aa: CASSHGGGFRRSYEQYF

j_gene: TRBJ1-2
abundance: .
v_gene: TRBV28
d_gene: TRBD1
CDR3nt: TGTGCCAGCACTTCAGGGGGCGGGTCGTTTGGCTACACCTTC
CDR3aa: CASTSGGGSFGYTF

j_gene: TRBJ1-1
abundance: .
v_gene: TRBV4-1
d_gene: .
CDR3nt: TGCGCCAGCAGCCAAAGGCGTGGGAGTCTGAACACTGAAGCTTTCTTT
CDR3aa: CASSQRRGSLNTEAFF

j_gene: TRBJ2-1
abundance: .
v_gene: TRBV10-3
d_gene: TRBD2
CDR3nt: TGTGCCATCAGTGGTGCGGGAGTGGGCTACAATGAGCAGTTCTTC
CDR3aa: CAISGAGVGYNEQFF

j_gene: TRBJ2-1
abundance: .
v_gene: TRBV30
d_gene: .
CDR3nt: TGTGCCTGGAGTCAAAACCGGGGAGCGGAGAATGAGCAGTTCTTC
CDR3aa: CAWSQNRGAENEQFF

j_gene: TRBJ1-2
abundance: few
v_gene: TRBV29-1
d_gene: TRBD1
CDR3nt: TGCAGCGTTGAACTGACAGGGCCTAACTATGGCTACACCTTC
CDR3aa: CSVELTGPNYGYTF

j_gene: TRBJ1-1
abundance: .
v_gene: TRBV2
d_gene: TRBD1
CDR3nt: TGTGCCAGCACCCGGGACAGCCCTGAAGCTTTCTTT
CDR3aa: CASTRDSPEAFF

j_gene: TRBJ2-5
abundance: .
v_gene: TRBV5-1
d_gene: .
CDR3nt: TGCGCCAGCAGCTCCACCGGGCTCCGGGGAGAGACCCAGTACTTC
CDR3aa: CASSSTGLRGETQYF

j_gene: TRBJ2-7
abundance: .
v_gene: TRBV10-3
d_gene: TRBD2
CDR3nt: TGTGCCATCGGGGGAGCGGGAGGACCGAATCTCTACGAGCAGTACTTC
CDR3aa: CAIGGAGGPNLYEQYF

j_gene: TRBJ2-1
abundance: few
v_gene: TRBV9
d_gene: TRBD2
CDR3nt: TGTGCCAGCAGCACCAGAAGCCCTCTAAGCGGGAGTAACTCTTTTAGCTCCTACAATGAGCAGTTCTTC
CDR3aa: CASSTRSPLSGSNSFSSYNEQFF

j_gene: TRBJ2-5
abundance: .
v_gene: TRBV6-1
d_gene: TRBD2
CDR3nt: TGTGCCAGCAGTGAAGTGATGACTAGCGGAAAAGAGACCCAGTACTTC
CDR3aa: CASSEVMTSGKETQYF

j_gene: TRBJ1-2
abundance: .
v_gene: TRBV19
d_gene: TRBD1
CDR3nt: TGTGCCAGTAGTGTCCAGGGGGACTATGGCTACACCTTC
CDR3aa: CASSVQGDYGYTF

j_gene: TRBJ2-5
abundance: .
v_gene: TRBV21-1
d_gene: .
CDR3nt: TGTGCCAGCAGCCATACAGGGGGCCGGGAGACCCAGTACTTC
CDR3aa: CASSHTGGRETQYF

j_gene: TRBJ1-6
abundance: .
v_gene: TRBV4-1
d_gene: TRBD1
CDR3nt: TGCGCCAGCAGCCAAGATGTCAAGGGGGCCTTTTCACCCCTCCACTTT
CDR3aa: CASSQDVKGAFSPLHF

j_gene: TRBJ2-3
abundance: .
v_gene: TRBV9
d_gene: .
CDR3nt: TGTGCCAGCAGCGTAGGTGTGGGGCAAGGCACAGATACGCAGTATTTT
CDR3aa: CASSVGVGQGTDTQYF

j_gene: TRBJ1-2
abundance: .
v_gene: TRBV28
d_gene: .
CDR3nt: TGTGCCAGCAGTTTAATCGCCCTCTTGGCGGGCGGCTACACCTTC
CDR3aa: CASSLIALLAGGYTF

j_gene: TRBJ1-1
abundance: .
v_gene: TRBV7-9
d_gene: .
CDR3nt: TGTGCCAGCAGTCAGAGGGTTACTGAAGCTTTCTTT
CDR3aa: CASSQRVTEAFF

j_gene: TRBJ1-6
abundance: few
v_gene: TRBV30
d_gene: TRBD1
CDR3nt: TGTGCCTGGAGTGTATCGGGACAGGCCGGGGATTCACCCCTCCACTTT
CDR3aa: CAWSVSGQAGDSPLHF

j_gene: TRBJ2-1
abundance: .
v_gene: TRBV6-1
d_gene: TRBD2
CDR3nt: TGTGCCAGCAGTGACCGGGCGGGAGGGCCAAATGAGCAGTTCTTC
CDR3aa: CASSDRAGGPNEQFF

j_gene: TRBJ1-3
abundance: .
v_gene: TRBV6-6
d_gene: TRBD1
CDR3nt: TGTGCCAGCAGCCGAACCTTGGGACAGGCGCCTGGAAACACCATATATTTT
CDR3aa: CASSRTLGQAPGNTIYF

j_gene: TRBJ2-5
abundance: .
v_gene: TRBV20-1
d_gene: .
CDR3nt: TGCAGTGCTAGTTTCACCAGGGTAGGACAAGAGACCCAGTACTTC
CDR3aa: CSASFTRVGQETQYF

j_gene: TRBJ2-7
abundance: .
v_gene: TRBV2
d_gene: TRBD1
CDR3nt: TGTGCCATCCGGGACAGGTTCTACGAGCAGTACTTC
CDR3aa: CAIRDRFYEQYF

j_gene: TRBJ1-3
abundance: .
v_gene: TRBV15
d_gene: .
CDR3nt: TGTGCCACCAGGGACGGACAACACTCTGGAAACACCATATATTTT
CDR3aa: CATRDGQHSGNTIYF

j_gene: TRBJ1-2
abundance: .
v_gene: TRBV19
d_gene: .
CDR3nt: TGTGCCACCGGAAGAGGTGGCTACACCTTC
CDR3aa: CATGRGGYTF

j_gene: TRBJ2-5
abundance: .
v_gene: TRBV27
d_gene: .
CDR3nt: TGTGCCAGCACCTGGGCAGGGTCAGAGACCCAGTACTTC
CDR3aa: CASTWAGSETQYF

j_gene: TRBJ2-5
abundance: .
v_gene: TRBV7-3
d_gene: .
CDR3nt: TGTGCCAGCAGCTTACGCGGGAAAATGGGAGAGACCCAGTACTTC
CDR3aa: CASSLRGKMGETQYF

j_gene: TRBJ2-7
abundance: .
v_gene: TRBV29-1
d_gene: .
CDR3nt: TGCAGCGTTGAACTAGGGGCGAGCTCCTACGAGCAGTACTTC
CDR3aa: CSVELGASSYEQYF

j_gene: TRBJ2-1
abundance: .
v_gene: TRBV10-3
d_gene: TRBD2
CDR3nt: TGTGCCATCAGTGGGACTAGCGGAGATGGGGGAAAAAATGAGCAGTTCTTC
CDR3aa: CAISGTSGDGGKNEQFF

j_gene: TRBJ1-4
abundance: .
v_gene: TRBV10-3
d_gene: .
CDR3nt: TGTGCCATCAGTGACCCGTCGGCGGGGGCTAATGAAAAACTGTTTTTT
CDR3aa: CAISDPSAGANEKLFF

j_gene: TRBJ2-1
abundance: .
v_gene: TRBV7-8
d_gene: .
CDR3nt: TGTGCCAGCAGCTTATGGCAGGCGCGAAACAATGAGCAGTTCTTC
CDR3aa: CASSLWQARNNEQFF

j_gene: TRBJ1-1
abundance: many
v_gene: TRBV7-9
d_gene: .
CDR3nt: TGTGCCAGCAGCTTAGGGAGTGGGGACACCCATGAAGCTTTCTTT
CDR3aa: CASSLGSGDTHEAFF

j_gene: TRBJ2-5
abundance: .
v_gene: TRBV11-2
d_gene: .
CDR3nt: TGTGCCAGCAGCTTACAAGCGGGAGAGACCCAGTACTTC
CDR3aa: CASSLQAGETQYF

j_gene: TRBJ2-4
abundance: .
v_gene: TRBV2
d_gene: TRBD2
CDR3nt: TGTGCCAGCACGGGAGGACCGACGATAGGTCGGTGGAACATTCAGTACTTC
CDR3aa: CASTGGPTIGRWNIQYF

j_gene: TRBJ2-1
abundance: .
v_gene: TRBV6-6
d_gene: .
CDR3nt: TGTGCCAGCAGTTACCGGGGGGCTGAGCAGTTCTTC
CDR3aa: CASSYRGAEQFF